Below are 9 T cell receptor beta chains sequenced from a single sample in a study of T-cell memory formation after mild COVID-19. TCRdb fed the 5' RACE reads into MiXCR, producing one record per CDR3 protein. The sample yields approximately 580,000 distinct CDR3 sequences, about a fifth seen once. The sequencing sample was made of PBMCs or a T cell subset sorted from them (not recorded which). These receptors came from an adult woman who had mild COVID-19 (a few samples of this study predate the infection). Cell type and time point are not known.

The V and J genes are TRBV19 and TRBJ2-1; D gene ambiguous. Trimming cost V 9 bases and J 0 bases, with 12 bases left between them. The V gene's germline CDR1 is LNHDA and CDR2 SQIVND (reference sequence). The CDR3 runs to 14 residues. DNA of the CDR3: TGTGCCAGCTCTGGTGTGAGCTCCTACAATGAGCAGTTCTTC. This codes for CASSGVSSYNEQFF.

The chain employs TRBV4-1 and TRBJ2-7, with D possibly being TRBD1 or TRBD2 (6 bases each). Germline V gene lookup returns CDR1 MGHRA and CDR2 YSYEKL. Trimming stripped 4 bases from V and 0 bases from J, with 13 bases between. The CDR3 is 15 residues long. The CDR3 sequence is CASSLEGGLSYEQYF. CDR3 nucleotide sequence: TGCGCCAGCAGCCTTGAAGGGGGGCTCTCCTACGAGCAGTACTTC.

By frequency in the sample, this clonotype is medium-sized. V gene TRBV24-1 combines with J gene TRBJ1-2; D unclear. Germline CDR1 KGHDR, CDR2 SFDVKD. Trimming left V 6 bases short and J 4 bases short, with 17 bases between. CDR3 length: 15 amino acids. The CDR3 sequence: CATSTTGTAAYGYTF. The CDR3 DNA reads TGTGCCACCAGTACTACCGGCACCGCGGCCTATGGCTACACCTTC.

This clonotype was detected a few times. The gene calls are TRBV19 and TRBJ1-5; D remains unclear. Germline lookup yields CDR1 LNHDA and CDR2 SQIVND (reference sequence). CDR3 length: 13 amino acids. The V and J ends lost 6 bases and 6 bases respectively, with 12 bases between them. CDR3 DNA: TGTGCCAGTAGGCACGGCCTTTTTCAGCCCCAGCATTTT. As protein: CASRHGLFQPQHF.

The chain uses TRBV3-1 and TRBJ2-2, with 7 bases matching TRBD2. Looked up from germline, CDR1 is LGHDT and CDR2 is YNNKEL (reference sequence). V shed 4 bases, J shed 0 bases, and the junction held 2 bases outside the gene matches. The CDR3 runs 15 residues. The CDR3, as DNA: TGTGCCAGCAGCCCGAGCGGGGCGAACACCGGGGAGCTGTTTTTT. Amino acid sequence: CASSPSGANTGELFF.

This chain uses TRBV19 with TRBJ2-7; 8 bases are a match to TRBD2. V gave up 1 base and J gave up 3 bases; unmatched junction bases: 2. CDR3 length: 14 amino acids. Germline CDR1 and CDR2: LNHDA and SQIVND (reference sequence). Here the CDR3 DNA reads TGTGCCAGTAGTATAGGGCTAGCGGGCTACGAGCAGTACTTC. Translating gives CASSIGLAGYEQYF. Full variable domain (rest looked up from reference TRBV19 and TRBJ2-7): DGGITQSPKYLFRKEGQNVTLSCEQNLNHDAMYWYRQDPGQGLRLIYYSQIVNDFQKGDIAEGYSVSREKKESFPLTVTSAQKNPTAFYLCASSIGLAGYEQYFGPGTRLTVT.

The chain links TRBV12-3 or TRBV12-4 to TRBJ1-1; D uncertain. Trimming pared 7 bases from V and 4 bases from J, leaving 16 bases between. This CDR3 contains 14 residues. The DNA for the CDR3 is TGTGCCAGCATCTCGTTAGGGATTCGCACTGAAGCTTTCTTT. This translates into CASISLGIRTEAFF.

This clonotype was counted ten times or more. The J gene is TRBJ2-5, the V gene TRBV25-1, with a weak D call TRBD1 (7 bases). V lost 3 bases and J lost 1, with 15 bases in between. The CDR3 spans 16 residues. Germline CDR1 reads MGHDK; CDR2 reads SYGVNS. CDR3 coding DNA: TGTGCCAGCAGTGAGGGGGGACAGCCCACCCAAGAGACCCAGTACTTC. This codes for CASSEGGQPTQETQYF.

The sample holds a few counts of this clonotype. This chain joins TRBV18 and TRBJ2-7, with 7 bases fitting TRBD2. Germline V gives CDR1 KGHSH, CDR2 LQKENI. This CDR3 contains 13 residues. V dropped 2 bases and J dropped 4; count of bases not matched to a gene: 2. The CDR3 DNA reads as TGTGCCAGCTCACCAGCGGGAGCGTACGAGCAGTACTTC. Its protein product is CASSPAGAYEQYF.